The entry below gives a single TCR beta chain sequence along with its context. The sample comes from a study of blood T cell repertoires in COVID-19. From germline, CDR1 is MDHEN and CDR2 SYDVKM. V was pared by 0 bases and J by 0 bases, with 8 bases between. The CDR3 runs to 15 residues. The repertoire was sequenced with immunoSEQ multiplex PCR; TCRdb's copy has only in-frame clones and lacks some. This sample has around 86,000 clones, with approximately 81% found just once. This rearrangement joins TRBV28 to TRBJ1-1; D call uncertain. Sequencing was carried out using peripheral blood. The TCR comes from a man at least 80 years old with acute or convalescent COVID-19. CDR3 in DNA: TGTGCCAGCAGTTTATGGCGGAATTTGAACACTGAAGCTTTCTTT. It yields the protein CASSLWRNLNTEAFF.